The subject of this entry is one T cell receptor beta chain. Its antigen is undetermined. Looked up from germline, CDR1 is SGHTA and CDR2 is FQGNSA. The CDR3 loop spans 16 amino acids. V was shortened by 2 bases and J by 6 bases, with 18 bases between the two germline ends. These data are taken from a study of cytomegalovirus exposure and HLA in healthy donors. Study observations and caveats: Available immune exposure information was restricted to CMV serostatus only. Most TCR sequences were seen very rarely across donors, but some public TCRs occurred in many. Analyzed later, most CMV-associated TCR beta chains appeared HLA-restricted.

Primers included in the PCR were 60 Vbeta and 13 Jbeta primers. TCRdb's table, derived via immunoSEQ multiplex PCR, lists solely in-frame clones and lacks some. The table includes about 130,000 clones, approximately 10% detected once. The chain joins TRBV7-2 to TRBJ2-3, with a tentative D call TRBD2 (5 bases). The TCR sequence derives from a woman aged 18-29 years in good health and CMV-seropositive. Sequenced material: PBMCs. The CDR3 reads CASSLREKNVRDTQYF. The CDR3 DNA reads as TGTGCCAGCAGCTTAAGGGAGAAGAACGTGCGGGATACGCAGTATTTT.